This is a list of T cell receptor beta chains from one sample in a study of technical replicates of blood from several donors. The table came from immunoSEQ multiplex PCR; TCRdb's copy has only in-frame clones and leaves some out. The top ten hold roughly 0.25% of the sample, which has about 85,000 clones, around 94% seen once. The sample comprised T cells isolated from PBMCs. These receptors came from a human donor in good health. Each CDR3 is given with its conserved first and last residue. A D gene is named only where the DNA matches it firmly. Part of the rows lack a size; the others show once, few, many or a class for expanded clones.

clone_size j_call d_call v_call cdr3_length cdr3_nt cdr3_aa
- TRBJ2-3 - TRBV9 13 TGTGCCAGCAGCGTAGGGCTAGCTGATACGCAGTATTTT CASSVGLADTQYF
- TRBJ2-7 - TRBV6-1 15 TGTGCCAGCAGTGAAGGGGGACACGGAAGCTACGAGCAGTACTTC CASSEGGHGSYEQYF
- TRBJ1-4 TRBD1 TRBV6-5 14 TGTGCCAGCTCGAACTACAGGGGCCGTGGGGAACTGTTTTTT CASSNYRGRGELFF
- TRBJ1-4 - TRBV19 13 TGTGCCAGTTCGGTGAGAGAGGGTGAAAAACTGTTTTTT CASSVREGEKLFF
- TRBJ2-1 - TRBV10-2 10 TGCGCCAGCGCGCCGGATGAGCAGTTCTTC CASAPDEQFF
- TRBJ2-7 - TRBV30 14 TGTGCCTGGAGTGTAGGCGGCTTCTCCTACGAGCAGTACTTC CAWSVGGFSYEQYF
- TRBJ1-2 - TRBV11-2 15 TGTGCCAGCAGCTTAGACAGGGTGGCGGCGTATGGCTACACCTTC CASSLDRVAAYGYTF
- TRBJ2-6 - TRBV9 16 TGTGCCAGCGACAGGAACCTATACTCTGGGGCCAACGTCCTGACTTTC CASDRNLYSGANVLTF
- TRBJ2-5 TRBD2 TRBV19 18 TGTGCCAGTAGTAGGGGACTAAGCGGGAGGTTCAGACAAGAGACCCAGTACTTC CASSRGLSGRFRQETQYF
once TRBJ1-5 - TRBV10-2 14 TGCGCCATTCAAAAACAGGGTGGGAATCAGCCCCAGCATTTT CAIQKQGGNQPQHF
- TRBJ2-1 TRBD2 TRBV30 15 TGTGCCTGGCGGGCTGGCACTAGCGGGGGGAATGAGCAGTTCTTC CAWRAGTSGGNEQFF
- TRBJ1-4 TRBD1 TRBV15 15 TGTGCCACCAGCAGAGAGAGGACAGGGAATGAAAAACTGTTTTTT CATSRERTGNEKLFF
- TRBJ2-2 - TRBV2 12 TGTGCCAGCAGTGGCGACACCGGGGAGCTGTTTTTT CASSGDTGELFF
- TRBJ2-1 - TRBV6-5 14 TGTGCCAGCAGTTATAGAGGGAGATCGGATGAGCAGTTCTTC CASSYRGRSDEQFF
- TRBJ2-3 - TRBV19 15 TGTGCCAGTAGTATTTCAGGGGAGGGAGTAGATACGCAGTATTTT CASSISGEGVDTQYF
- TRBJ1-1 - TRBV5-1 14 TGCGCCAGCAAGAGGGACGGGGGGAACACTGAAGCTTTCTTT CASKRDGGNTEAFF
- TRBJ1-5 TRBD1 TRBV10-2 15 TGCGCCAGCATGGCTCGGGGACAGACTAATCAGCCCCAGCATTTT CASMARGQTNQPQHF
- TRBJ2-2 - TRBV7-3 18 TGTGCCAGCAGCTTAGATCTCTGGGGCAGCCTACAGGCCGGGGAGCTGTTTTTT CASSLDLWGSLQAGELFF
- TRBJ1-1 - TRBV2 13 TGTGCCAGCAGAACACAGCCGAACACTGAAGCTTTCTTT CASRTQPNTEAFF
- TRBJ1-1 - TRBV2 13 TGTGCCAGCACTAACAGATGGAACACTGAAGCTTTCTTT CASTNRWNTEAFF
- TRBJ1-6 - TRBV4-1 17 TGCGCCAGCAGCCAAGATCGGTCTCGCTCCTATAATTCACCCCTCCACTTT CASSQDRSRSYNSPLHF
- TRBJ2-1 - TRBV7-2 16 TGTGCCAGCAGCTTAGGGTGGTCGAGCTCCTACAATGAGCAGTTCTTC CASSLGWSSSYNEQFF
once TRBJ2-3 TRBD1 TRBV7-9 15 TGTGCCAGCAGCTTGGGGACAGGGCGCACAGATACGCAGTATTTT CASSLGTGRTDTQYF
few TRBJ1-1 - TRBV2 16 TGTGCCAGCAGTGAAACGAGTTGGACTGTGAACACTGAAGCTTTCTTT CASSETSWTVNTEAFF
- TRBJ2-5 - TRBV11-2 17 TGTGCCAGCAGCTTAGTAGGGGCGACTAGGTTTTTTGAGACCCAGTACTTC CASSLVGATRFFETQYF
once TRBJ1-1 - TRBV7-8 12 TGTGCCACCTCCGGGAGGAACACTGAAGCTTTCTTT CATSGRNTEAFF
- TRBJ2-2 - TRBV29-1 11 TGCAGTTGTGCCCTAGCCGGGGAGCTGTTTTTT CSCALAGELFF
- TRBJ2-1 - TRBV5-4 16 TGTGCCAGCAGCACTGAAGCGGCAAGCTCCTACAATGAGCAGTTCTTC CASSTEAASSYNEQFF
- TRBJ1-1 - TRBV7-2 13 TGTGCCAGCAGCTTAGATCGGTACACTGAAGCTTTCTTT CASSLDRYTEAFF
- TRBJ1-1 TRBD1 TRBV9 14 TGTGCCAGCAGCCCAACGACAGGGGTGACTGAAGCTTTCTTT CASSPTTGVTEAFF
- TRBJ2-3 TRBD2 TRBV6-4 15 TGTGCCAGCAGTGCGGGGGGTGCGTTCGCAGATACGCAGTATTTT CASSAGGAFADTQYF
- TRBJ2-4 TRBD2 TRBV4-1 15 TGCGCCAGCAGCCAAGTCGGACTAGCCAGGAACATTCAGTACTTC CASSQVGLARNIQYF
- TRBJ2-4 - TRBV29-1 14 TGCAGCGCCGCGACAGGTCGGGCCAAAAACATTCAGTACTTC CSAATGRAKNIQYF
- TRBJ1-5 - TRBV30 12 TGTGCCTGGAGTGTACTTGGTCAGCCCCAGCATTTT CAWSVLGQPQHF
once TRBJ2-7 - TRBV4-1 17 TGCGCCAGCAGCCAGGCCCCGGGGGGCAGGGGATTGGGGGAGCAGTACTTC CASSQAPGGRGLGEQYF
- TRBJ2-3 TRBD2 TRBV19 15 TGTGCCAGTAGTATTGCGGGGGGATTCACAGATACGCAGTATTTT CASSIAGGFTDTQYF
- TRBJ1-5 TRBD1 TRBV30 15 TGTGCCTGGAGTGATGAGGGGGCGACCAATCAGCCCCAGCATTTT CAWSDEGATNQPQHF
few TRBJ1-1 TRBD1 TRBV27 15 TGTGCCAGCAGCGGGACAGGGGGCTTGGGGACTGAAGCTTTCTTT CASSGTGGLGTEAFF
- TRBJ2-5 TRBD2 TRBV7-8 16 TGTGCCAGCAGCTTAGTTTGGCTAGCGGGAATAGGGACCCAGTACTTC CASSLVWLAGIGTQYF
once TRBJ2-2 - TRBV30 12 TGTGCCTGGAGTGGGCTCACCGGGGAGCTGTTTTTT CAWSGLTGELFF
- TRBJ2-5 - TRBV5-1 14 TGCGCCAGCAGACTCCGGGACTCACAAGAGACCCAGTACTTC CASRLRDSQETQYF
- TRBJ1-2 - TRBV7-9 13 TGTGCCAGCGGGTTCGACAGGAACTATGGCTACACCTTC CASGFDRNYGYTF
- TRBJ2-7 TRBD2 TRBV6-6 15 TGTGCCAGCAGCCCCCCGGGACTAGCAGACTACGAGCAGTACTTC CASSPPGLADYEQYF
- TRBJ2-5 TRBD1 TRBV27 16 TGTGCCAGCAGGCCAAGGGCTGGACAGGGCCAAGAGACCCAGTACTTC CASRPRAGQGQETQYF
few TRBJ2-1 TRBD1 TRBV29-1 12 TGCAGCGCCACCAGGGGGCAGCATGAGCAGTTCTTC CSATRGQHEQFF
- TRBJ2-4 - TRBV6-1 13 TGTGCCAGCCAGCAGGGTTCCCAAAACATTCAGTACTTC CASQQGSQNIQYF
once TRBJ1-3 - TRBV28 15 TGTGCCAGCAGTTGGTCCCAGGGCGCTGGAAACACCATATATTTT CASSWSQGAGNTIYF
- TRBJ2-7 - TRBV28 17 TGTGCCAGCACCCTACCGGACGGTGGAGGCAATCGTGGCGAGCAGTACTTC CASTLPDGGGNRGEQYF